The 19 T cell receptor beta chains given below trace back to one sample, sequenced in a study of early T cells in non-severe SARS-CoV-2 infection (dated by TCRdb to the early 2020s). Library preparation employed 5' RACE. Reads for this sample came from a NextSeq 500. TCRdb reanalyzed the raw reads on its own, using fastp at Q25 for trimming and MiXCR for clone calling, and kept in-frame beta chains. CDR3 protein sequences are deduplicated, and each keeps its most common genes and DNA. This sample comprises approximately 35,000 distinct CDR3 sequences, under 6.5% of them detected only once. Approximately 13% of the sample belongs to the ten largest clones. Source material: whole blood. Source of these receptors: an adult who was a healthcare worker with PCR-confirmed SARS-CoV-2 infection or an uninfected control (not recorded which).

In its sample, this clonotype was seen many times. The chain's CDR3 is CASSQGQGGYEQYF. The CDR3 DNA follows: TGTGCCAGCAGCCAGGGGCAGGGCGGGTACGAGCAGTACTTC. The rearrangement links TRBV5-5 to TRBJ2-7; tentative D call: TRBD1 (6 bases). V gave up 4 bases and J gave up 4 bases, with 15 bases separating them. This CDR3 is built from 14 residues. Germline CDR1 is SGHKS and CDR2 is YYEKEE (reference sequence).

This clonotype was recorded many times. The chain is built from TRBV29-1 and TRBJ2-5, with TRBD2 matching 10 bases. This CDR3 has 13 amino acids. Looked up from germline, CDR1 is SQVTM and CDR2 is ANQGSEA. Trimming at V came to 5 bases and at J to 5 bases, leaving 5 bases not matched to a gene. This chain's CDR3 is CSVLLAGVETQYF. The CDR3 bases are TGCAGCGTTCTGCTAGCGGGGGTCGAGACCCAGTACTTC.

In its sample, this clonotype was seen a few times. The V call is TRBV6-1, the J call TRBJ1-5, with D uncertain. Looked up from germline, CDR1 is MNHNS and CDR2 is SASEGT. This CDR3 region has 14 residues. The V end was cut by 2 bases, the J end by 0 bases, with 5 bases between. The CDR3 loop reads CASSEWFSNQPQHF. CDR3 nucleotide sequence: TGTGCCAGCAGTGAATGGTTTAGCAATCAGCCCCAGCATTTT.

This clonotype showed up many times. The gene calls are TRBV4-3 and TRBJ1-4; D remains unclear. Deletions cut 1 base from V and 7 bases from J, with 10 bases between. The germline gives CDR1 LGHNA, CDR2 YSLEER. CDR3 length: 14 residues. The CDR3 here is CASSQGLMGEKLFF. CDR3 sequence (DNA): TGCGCCAGCAGCCAAGGGTTAATGGGTGAAAAACTGTTTTTT.

This clonotype was observed at least ten times. The chain links TRBV5-6 to TRBJ1-3; D is possibly TRBD1 (5 bases). This CDR3 comprises 16 residues. CDR1 SGHDT and CDR2 YYEEEE come from the germline V gene. Trimming pared 4 bases from V and 0 bases from J, leaving 14 bases between. CDR3 DNA sequence: TGTGCCAGCAGCCTCCACAGGCCATACTCTGGAAACACCATATATTTT. Translated: CASSLHRPYSGNTIYF.

This clonotype was detected only a few times. This rearrangement joins TRBV27 to TRBJ2-2, with D unresolved. CDR3 size: 12 residues. The germline gives CDR1 MNHEY, CDR2 SMNVEV (reference sequence). V lost 5 bases and J 6 bases, leaving 7 bases between the germline ends. The CDR3, as DNA: TGTGCCAGCAGTCCAAGACCCGGGGAGCTGTTTTTT. Its protein product is CASSPRPGELFF.

This clonotype was seen many times. This chain uses TRBV20-1 with TRBJ2-5; TRBD1 might be the D (5 bases). Trimming stripped 0 bases from V and 0 bases from J, with 11 bases between. The CDR3 extends over 15 amino acids. Germline-derived CDR1 and CDR2 are DFQATT and SNEGSKA (reference sequence). CDR3 amino acids: CSARDLGPNQETQYF. Written as DNA, the CDR3 is TGCAGTGCTAGAGACTTGGGGCCGAACCAAGAGACCCAGTACTTC.

This clonotype was picked up many times. This rearrangement joins TRBV6-5 to TRBJ1-2; 7 positions agree with TRBD1. Germline CDR1 is MNHEY and CDR2 is SVGAGI. The CDR3 loop spans 12 amino acids. J lost 5 bases, V lost 7 bases, and 4 bases had no gene match. The CDR3 here is CASKGAGYGYTF. The CDR3 DNA reads TGTGCCAGCAAGGGGGCAGGATATGGCTACACCTTC.

This clonotype was seen many times. The chain is built from TRBV7-2 and TRBJ1-5; D ambiguous. V was cut by 4 bases and J by 2 bases, with 6 bases left in between. The CDR3 runs 13 residues. CDR1 SGHTA and CDR2 FQGNSA come from the germline V gene. This CDR3 is CASSSDRNQPQHF. In nucleotides, the CDR3 is TGTGCCAGCAGCTCCGATCGCAATCAGCCCCAGCATTTT.

This clonotype was seen only a few times. The J gene is TRBJ2-5, the V gene TRBV20-1, with 12 bases that match TRBD2. The germline gives CDR1 DFQATT, CDR2 SNEGSKA (reference sequence). J gave up 2 bases and V 0 bases, and 4 bases lay outside the gene matches. CDR3 length equals 16 residues. Here the CDR3 reads CSARDLAGGAQETQYF. DNA for the CDR3: TGCAGTGCTAGAGATCTAGCGGGGGGGGCACAAGAGACCCAGTACTTC.

This clonotype has ten or more counts. The rearrangement links TRBV25-1 to TRBJ2-2; 9 bases are a match to TRBD2. CDR1 and CDR2 from the germline V gene are MGHDK and SYGVNS. V shed 5 bases and J 6 bases; nucleotides not matched to a gene: 4. The CDR3 loop spans 14 amino acids. This CDR3 is CASSSSGGPGELFF. In DNA, the CDR3 is TGTGCCAGCAGTTCAAGCGGGGGGCCCGGGGAGCTGTTTTTT. The variable domain in full, completed from reference TRBV25-1 and TRBJ2-2, reads EADIYQTPRYLVIGTGKKITLECSQTMGHDKMYWYQQDPGMELHLIHYSYGVNSTEKGDLSSESTVSRIRTEHFPLTLESARPSHTSQYLCASSSSGGPGELFFGEGSRLTVL.

The sample holds many counts of this clonotype. The genes are TRBV28 and TRBJ1-6, with a tentative D call TRBD1 (5 bases). The V end was cut by 7 bases, the J end by 10 bases, with 17 bases between. The CDR3 contains 14 residues. Germline V CDR1 and CDR2: MDHEN, SYDVKM. The CDR3 protein is CASTMQGSRSPLHF. The CDR3 nucleotides read TGTGCCAGCACAATGCAGGGTTCGAGGTCACCCCTCCACTTT.

This clonotype occurred many times. The chain uses TRBV5-5 and TRBJ2-7; 12 bases line up with TRBD2. Germline-derived CDR1 and CDR2 are SGHKS and YYEKEE (reference sequence). This CDR3 is built from 18 residues. The J segment lost 6 bases and the V segment lost 1 base, leaving 14 bases of the junction unmatched. This CDR3 is CASSLTPSGGGLAGEQYF. The CDR3 coding sequence is TGTGCCAGCAGCTTGACACCTAGCGGGGGGGGTCTCGCTGGCGAGCAGTACTTC.

This rearrangement joins TRBV7-2 to TRBJ1-3, with D possibly TRBD1 on 6 matching bases. Germline V gives CDR1 SGHTA, CDR2 FQGNSA. Trimming pared 5 bases from V and 6 bases from J, leaving 17 bases between. The CDR3 is made up of 15 amino acids. The CDR3 here is CASSPEGVPENTIYF. CDR3 nucleotide sequence: TGTGCCAGCAGCCCGGAGGGGGTTCCTGAAAACACCATATATTTT.

This clonotype was counted at least ten times. The chain joins TRBV12-3 or TRBV12-4 to TRBJ1-5; D remains ambiguous. This CDR3 has 17 amino acids. V was cut by 5 bases and J by 8 bases, with 25 bases left in between. The CDR3 region is CASSPRVRAMWVEPQHF. CDR3 nucleotide sequence: TGTGCCAGCAGTCCGAGGGTGCGGGCGATGTGGGTCGAGCCCCAGCATTTT.

The V gene is TRBV7-6, the J gene TRBJ2-7; the D is unclear. This CDR3 region has 16 residues. Germline lookup yields CDR1 SGHVS and CDR2 FNYEAQ. V lost 5 bases, J lost 5 bases, and 22 bases lay in between. CDR3 region: CASSTFRAFDRDEQYF. CDR3 sequence (DNA): TGTGCCAGCAGCACTTTCCGGGCCTTCGATCGAGACGAGCAGTACTTC.

This clonotype was detected many times. The rearrangement uses TRBV19 and TRBJ2-1; D might be TRBD2 (6 bases). Germline assignment: CDR1 LNHDA and CDR2 SQIVND (reference sequence). Between the trimmed V and J ends, which lost 5 bases and 7 bases, there was a span of 12 bases. The CDR3 runs to 13 residues. The chain's CDR3 is CASSSRAGNEQFF. The DNA of the CDR3 is TGTGCCAGTAGTTCACGGGCGGGGAATGAGCAGTTCTTC.

The sample holds many counts of this clonotype. The chain couples TRBV25-1 to TRBJ2-3; D remains unclear. CDR1 MGHDK and CDR2 SYGVNS come from the germline V gene. V was clipped by 5 bases and J by 4 bases, with 4 bases between them. CDR3 length: 11 amino acids. The CDR3 DNA reads as TGTGCCAGCAGTACCCCAGATACGCAGTATTTT. It is translated as CASSTPDTQYF.

This clonotype has a count of ten or more. V is TRBV28 and J is TRBJ1-5, with TRBD1 identical over 7 bases. The CDR3 spans 16 residues. V dropped 3 bases and J dropped 0; count of bases not matched to a gene: 5. Per the germline V gene, CDR1 is MDHEN and CDR2 is SYDVKM. The CDR3 sequence is CASSFGTDYSNQPQHF. The CDR3 coding sequence is TGTGCCAGCAGTTTTGGGACAGATTATAGCAATCAGCCCCAGCATTTT.